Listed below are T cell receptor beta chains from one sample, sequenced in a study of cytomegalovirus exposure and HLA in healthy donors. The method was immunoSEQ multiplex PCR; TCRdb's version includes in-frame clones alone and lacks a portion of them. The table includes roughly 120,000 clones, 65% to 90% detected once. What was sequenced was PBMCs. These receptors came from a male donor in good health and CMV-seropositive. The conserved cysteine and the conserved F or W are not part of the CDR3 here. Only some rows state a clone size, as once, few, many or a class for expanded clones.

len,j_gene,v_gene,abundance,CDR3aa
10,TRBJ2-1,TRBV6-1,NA,ASSEERESQF
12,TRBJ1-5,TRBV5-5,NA,ASSSRAGDQPQH
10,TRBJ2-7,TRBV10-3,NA,AISRSGYEQY
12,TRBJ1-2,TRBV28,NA,ASSLPPGNYGYT
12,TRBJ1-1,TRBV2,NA,ARQSGTRNTEAF
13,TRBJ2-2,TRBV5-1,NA,ASSQVVSGTGELF
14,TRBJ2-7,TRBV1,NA,TSSQEGLAAFYEQY
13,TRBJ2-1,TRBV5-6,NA,ASSSGLAGYNEQF
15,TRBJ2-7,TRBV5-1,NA,ASSPGSGTSGTYEQY
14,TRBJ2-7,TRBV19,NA,ASSGRGTASSYEQY
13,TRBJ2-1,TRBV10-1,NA,ASSESLGGYNEQF
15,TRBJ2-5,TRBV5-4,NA,ASSLGLAGGPGETQY
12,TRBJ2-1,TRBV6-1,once,ASKRDRGSNEQF
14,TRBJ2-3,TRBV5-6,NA,ASSGPGQGFTDTQY
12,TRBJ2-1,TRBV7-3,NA,ASSLVGGRDEQF
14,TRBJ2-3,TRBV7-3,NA,ASSPLGTASTDTQY
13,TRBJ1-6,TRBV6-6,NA,ASSYSVGRDSPLH
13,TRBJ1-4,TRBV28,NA,ASSTTDATNEKLF
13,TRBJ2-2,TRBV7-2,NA,ASSPILGRAGELF
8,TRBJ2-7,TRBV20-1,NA,SATDRRQY
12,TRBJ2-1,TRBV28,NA,ASSLYQGPNEQF
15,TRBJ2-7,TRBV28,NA,ASSLLPQRENYYEQY
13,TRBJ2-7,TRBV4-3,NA,ASSQDLRVSYEQY
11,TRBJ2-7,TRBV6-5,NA,ASSPAYEYEQY
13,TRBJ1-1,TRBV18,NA,ASSPTGTANTEAF
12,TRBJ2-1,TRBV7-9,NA,AAASGRSYNEQF
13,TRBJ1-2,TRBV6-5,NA,ASSPFFGGAAGYT
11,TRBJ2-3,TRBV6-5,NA,ASSYTRRDTQY
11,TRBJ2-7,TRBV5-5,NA,ASSVDIPYEQY
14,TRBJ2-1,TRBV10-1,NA,ARQEMSGRGNNEQF
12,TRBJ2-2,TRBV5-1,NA,ASSLLQGTGELF
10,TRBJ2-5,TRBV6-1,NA,ASSELRETQY
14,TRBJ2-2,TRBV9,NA,ASSVGTSANTGELF
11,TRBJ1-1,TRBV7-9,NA,SSSDSMGPEAF
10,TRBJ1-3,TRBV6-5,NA,ASKSGRDTIY
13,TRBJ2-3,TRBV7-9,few,ASSSRGGSTDTQY
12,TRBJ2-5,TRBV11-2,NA,ASSLDRVGETQY
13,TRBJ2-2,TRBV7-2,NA,ASSLDSSNTGELF
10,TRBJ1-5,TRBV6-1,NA,ASSASNQPQH
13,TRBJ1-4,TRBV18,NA,ASSPRDSANEKLF
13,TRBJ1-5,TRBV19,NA,ASSPDRDYNQPQH
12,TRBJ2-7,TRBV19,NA,ASSIRNSPYEQY
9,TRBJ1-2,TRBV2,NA,ASSESRGYT